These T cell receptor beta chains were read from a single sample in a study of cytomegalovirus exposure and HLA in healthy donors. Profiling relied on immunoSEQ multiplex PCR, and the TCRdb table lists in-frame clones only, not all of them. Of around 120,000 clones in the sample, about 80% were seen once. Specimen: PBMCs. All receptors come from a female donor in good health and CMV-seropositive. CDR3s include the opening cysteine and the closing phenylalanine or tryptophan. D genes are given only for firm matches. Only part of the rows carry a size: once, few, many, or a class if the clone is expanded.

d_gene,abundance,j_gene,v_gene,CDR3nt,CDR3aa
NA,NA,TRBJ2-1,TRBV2,TGTGCCACCTATAGCGGCTACAATGAGCAGTTCTTC,CATYSGYNEQFF
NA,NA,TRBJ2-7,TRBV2,TGTGCCAGCAGGGGGGGCTCCTACGAGCAGTACTTC,CASRGGSYEQYF
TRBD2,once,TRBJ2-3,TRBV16,TGTGCCAGCAGCCAATCGCGGGGGGACACAGATACGCAGTATTTT,CASSQSRGDTDTQYF
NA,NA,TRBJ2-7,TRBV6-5,TGTGCCAGCAGCCGCGTGGGGGGTCTTTACGAGCAGTACTTC,CASSRVGGLYEQYF
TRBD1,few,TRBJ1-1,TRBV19,TGTGCCAGTAGTGACAGGGACGCTGAAGCTTTCTTT,CASSDRDAEAFF
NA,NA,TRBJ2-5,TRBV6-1,TGTGCCAGCAGAGTGATAGCAGAGACCCAGTACTTC,CASRVIAETQYF
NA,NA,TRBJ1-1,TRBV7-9,TGTGCCAGCAGCCCGCCGGGGGTAGGAACTGAAGCTTTCTTT,CASSPPGVGTEAFF
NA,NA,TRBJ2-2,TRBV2,TGTGCCAGCAGCTCCCTCGCCGGGGGCGGGGAGCTGTTTTTT,CASSSLAGGGELFF
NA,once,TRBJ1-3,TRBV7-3,TGTGCCAGCAGCTTAAGCGGGGGGACTGGAAACACCATATATTTT,CASSLSGGTGNTIYF
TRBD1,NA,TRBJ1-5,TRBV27,TGTGCCAGCAGACAGACAGGGGGCTATCAGCCCCAGCATTTT,CASRQTGGYQPQHF
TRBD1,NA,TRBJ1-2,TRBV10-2,TGCGCCAGCAAACAGGGACAGTTCAACTATGGCTACACCTTC,CASKQGQFNYGYTF
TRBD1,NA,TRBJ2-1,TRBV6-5,TGTGCCAGCAGTTACTCGTGGACAGGGAGAAATGAGCAGTTCTTC,CASSYSWTGRNEQFF
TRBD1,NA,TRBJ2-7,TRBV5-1,TGCGCCAGCAGCTTAAACGGACAGGGGGACGAGCAGTACTTC,CASSLNGQGDEQYF
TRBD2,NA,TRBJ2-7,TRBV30,TGTGCCTGGAGTCTCGGACTAGCGCGAGCCTACGAGCAGTACTTC,CAWSLGLARAYEQYF
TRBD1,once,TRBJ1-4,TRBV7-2,TGTGCCAGCAGCTACGACCCCGGGACAGGGCAAAAACTGTTTTTT,CASSYDPGTGQKLFF
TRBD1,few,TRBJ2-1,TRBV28,TGTGCCAGCAGTGGGGCGACAGGGGTGTTGTCGGGTGAGCAGTTCTTC,CASSGATGVLSGEQFF
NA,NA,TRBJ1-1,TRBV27,TGTGCCAGCAGTTCACAGGAGTTCTCTGAAGCTTTCTTT,CASSSQEFSEAFF
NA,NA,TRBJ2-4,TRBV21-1,TGTGCCAGCACCGAACCGCGGGACAGAAAAAACATTCAGTACTTC,CASTEPRDRKNIQYF
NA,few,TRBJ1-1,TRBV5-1,TGCGCCAGCAGCTTAGGTAGTGGTAAGGGGACTGAAGCTTTCTTT,CASSLGSGKGTEAFF
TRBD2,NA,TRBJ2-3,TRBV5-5,TGTGCCAGCAGCTTTACTAGCGGAACAGATACGCAGTATTTT,CASSFTSGTDTQYF
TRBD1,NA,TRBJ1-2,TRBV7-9,TGTGCCAGCAGCCGGGACAGCCGACGGGATGGCTACACCTTC,CASSRDSRRDGYTF
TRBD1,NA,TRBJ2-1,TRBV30,TGTGCCTGGAGTAGAGGACAGGGCTCCTACAATGAGCAGTTCTTC,CAWSRGQGSYNEQFF
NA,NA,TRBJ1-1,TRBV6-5,TGTGCCAGCAGTTACGACACTCAGTCCCTCGGCACTGAAGCTTTCTTT,CASSYDTQSLGTEAFF
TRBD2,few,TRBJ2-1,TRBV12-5,TGTGCTAGTGGTGGGGGGGGAACTAGCGGGAGTTTTCATGAGCAGTTCTTC,CASGGGGTSGSFHEQFF
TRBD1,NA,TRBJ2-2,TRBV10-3,TGTGCCATCAGCGGGACAGCCACCGGGGAGCTGTTTTTT,CAISGTATGELFF
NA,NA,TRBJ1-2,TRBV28,TGTGCCAGCAGTTTTTTAGCTGACTATGGCTACACCTTC,CASSFLADYGYTF
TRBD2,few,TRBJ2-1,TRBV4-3,TGCGCCAGCAGCCAAGATCTCGGGACTAGCGAGTATGAGCAGTTCTTC,CASSQDLGTSEYEQFF
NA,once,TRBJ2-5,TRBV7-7,TGTGCTAGCAGCTTAGGGTCGGGAGAGACCCAGTACTTC,CASSLGSGETQYF
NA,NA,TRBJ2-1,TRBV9,TGTGCCAGCAGCGTAGCTATGAGCACTGAGCAGTTCTTC,CASSVAMSTEQFF
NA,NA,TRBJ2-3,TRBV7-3,TGTGCCAGCAGCTTAGACAGAAATACGCAGTATTTT,CASSLDRNTQYF
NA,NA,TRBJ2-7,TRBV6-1,TGTGCCAGCAGTTGGACAGATTACTCCTACGAGCAGTACTTC,CASSWTDYSYEQYF
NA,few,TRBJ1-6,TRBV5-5,TGTGCCAGCAGCTTGGCCCTCGGGGGTTCACCCCTCCACTTT,CASSLALGGSPLHF
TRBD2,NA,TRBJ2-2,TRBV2,TGTGCCAGCAGTGAAGCAAGACTAGCGGGGGGAGGAACCGGGGAGCTGTTTTTT,CASSEARLAGGGTGELFF
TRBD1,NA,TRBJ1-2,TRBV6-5,TGTGCCAGCAGTCGGGACAGCCCGAGCTTCGGCTACACCTTC,CASSRDSPSFGYTF
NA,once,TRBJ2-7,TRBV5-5,TGTGCCAGCAGCTTGACGGTAAGCTCCTACGAGCAGTACTTC,CASSLTVSSYEQYF
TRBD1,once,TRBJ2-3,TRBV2,TGTGCCAGCAGCCCGACAGGGGGGACAGATACGCAGTATTTT,CASSPTGGTDTQYF
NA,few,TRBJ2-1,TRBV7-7,TGTGCTAGCAGCTTAATGACAGGAGATTTCGAGCAGTTCTTC,CASSLMTGDFEQFF
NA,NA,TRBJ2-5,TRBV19,TGTGCCAGTAGTATAGCAGGAGCCGCGGGAAAGACCCAGTACTTC,CASSIAGAAGKTQYF
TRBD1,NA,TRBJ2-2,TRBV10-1,TGCGCCAGCAGTGACTCGGTAAGGGGGCGGTGCACCGGGGAGCTGTTTTTT,CASSDSVRGRCTGELFF
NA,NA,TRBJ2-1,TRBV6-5,TGTGCCAGCAGTTACGACAGGTTTTCCCAAAACAATGAGCAGTTCTTC,CASSYDRFSQNNEQFF
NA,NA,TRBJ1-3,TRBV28,TGTGCCAGCAAAGAGGGACTTAGCTCTGGAAACACCATATATTTT,CASKEGLSSGNTIYF
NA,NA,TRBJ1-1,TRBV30,TGTGCCTGGAGTCCCCTAGGGGGGAACACTGAAGCTTTCTTT,CAWSPLGGNTEAFF
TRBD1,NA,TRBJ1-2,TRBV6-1,TGTGCCAGCCGGGACAGGAATTTCTATGGCTACACCTTC,CASRDRNFYGYTF
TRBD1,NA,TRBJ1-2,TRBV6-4,TGTGCCAGCAGACAAGGACAGGGAGGCTATGGCTACACCTTC,CASRQGQGGYGYTF
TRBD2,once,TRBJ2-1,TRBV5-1,TGCGCCAGCAGCCGGCTTTCTAGCGGGACGGGGAGGAATGAGCAGTTCTTC,CASSRLSSGTGRNEQFF
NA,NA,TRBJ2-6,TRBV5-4,TGTGCCAGCACCCCGGCCCGGGGGGCGGGTTCTGGGGCCAACGTCCTGACTTTC,CASTPARGAGSGANVLTF
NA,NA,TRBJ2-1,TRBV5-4,TGTGCCAGCAGCTTGGACGGGGACTTACATGAGCAGTTCTTC,CASSLDGDLHEQFF
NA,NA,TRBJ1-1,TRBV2,TGTGCCAGCAGGCCCCAGGGTGCTGAAGCTTTCTTT,CASRPQGAEAFF
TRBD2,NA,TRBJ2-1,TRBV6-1,TGTGCCAGCCGACTAGCGGGGGACAATGAGCAGTTCTTC,CASRLAGDNEQFF
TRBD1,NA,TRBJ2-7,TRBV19,TGTGCCAGTAGTACCGGGACAGGGGGCTTGGGCGAGCAGTACTTC,CASSTGTGGLGEQYF
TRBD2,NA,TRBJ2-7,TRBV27,TGTGCCAGCAGTTTTTCGACTAGCGGGAGGCGGGAGCAGTACTTC,CASSFSTSGRREQYF